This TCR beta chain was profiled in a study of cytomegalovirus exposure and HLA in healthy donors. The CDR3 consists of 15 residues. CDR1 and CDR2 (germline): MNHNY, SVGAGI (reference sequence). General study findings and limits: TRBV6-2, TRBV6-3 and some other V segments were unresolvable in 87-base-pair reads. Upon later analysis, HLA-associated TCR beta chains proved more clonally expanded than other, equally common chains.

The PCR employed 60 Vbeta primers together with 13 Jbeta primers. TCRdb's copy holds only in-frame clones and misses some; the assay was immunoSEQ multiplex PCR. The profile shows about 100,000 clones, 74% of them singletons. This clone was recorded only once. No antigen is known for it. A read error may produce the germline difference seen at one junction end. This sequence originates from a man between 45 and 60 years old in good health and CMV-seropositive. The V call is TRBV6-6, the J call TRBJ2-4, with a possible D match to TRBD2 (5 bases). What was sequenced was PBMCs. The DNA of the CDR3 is TGTACCAGCAGCCAACTAGGTCAAGCCAAAAACAGTCAGTACTTC. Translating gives CTSSQLGQAKNSQYF.